This note documents a single T cell receptor beta chain sequence. Its antigen is unknown. From germline, CDR1 is SGHTA and CDR2 FQGNSA. Deletions cut 2 bases from V and 6 bases from J, with 13 bases between. The CDR3 contains 14 residues. The sample is drawn from a study of shared clonotypes between healthy human individuals. The study's findings and limits: Non-shared clonotypes showed lower generation probabilities than clonotypes common to all four donors. Of the naive CD4 clonotypes, approximately 5% were shared across several donors.

Terminally differentiated effector memory CD45RA+ cells were left out of the naive CD8 fraction, which was CD45RO-negative and positively selected for CCR7. The donors were adults (healthy and HIV-negative) with no recent acute infections or vaccinations. The assay used deep level. TCRdb's table, derived via immunoSEQ multiplex PCR, lists solely in-frame clones and lacks some. This repertoire shows millions of clones, 85% to 95% found once; its top ten account for about 1.1%. The rearrangement joins TRBV7-2 to TRBJ1-2, with a weak D call TRBD1 (5 bases). Sequencing was performed on naive CD8+ T cells sorted from blood. The sequence derives from a man aged 18 to 30 in good health. The CDR3 region is CASSLRGVGHGYTF. The CDR3 DNA sequence: TGTGCCAGCAGCTTACGAGGGGTTGGGCATGGCTACACCTTC.